This T cell receptor (beta chain) was found in a study of blood T cell repertoires in COVID-19. Germline assignment: CDR1 SGHNT and CDR2 YYREEE (reference sequence). The CDR3 consists of 13 residues. Deletions cut 0 bases from V and 7 bases from J, with 11 bases between. Authors' data handling: Amplified reference gene primers provided the basis for estimating nucleated cell counts. TCRdb's copy holds only in-frame clones and misses some; the assay was immunoSEQ multiplex PCR. That table supplies the V and J calls and clone size; D and trimming were determined from the DNA. The data hold 52,000 or so clones, with roughly 84% observed a single time.

The sequence derives from a man between 65 and 85 years old with active COVID-19. This sequence joins TRBV5-4 and TRBJ2-7; D gene ambiguous. The sequenced sample was peripheral blood. The CDR3 loop reads CASSLANAREQYF. The DNA for the CDR3 is TGTGCCAGCAGCTTGGCTAATGCGCGTGAGCAGTACTTC.